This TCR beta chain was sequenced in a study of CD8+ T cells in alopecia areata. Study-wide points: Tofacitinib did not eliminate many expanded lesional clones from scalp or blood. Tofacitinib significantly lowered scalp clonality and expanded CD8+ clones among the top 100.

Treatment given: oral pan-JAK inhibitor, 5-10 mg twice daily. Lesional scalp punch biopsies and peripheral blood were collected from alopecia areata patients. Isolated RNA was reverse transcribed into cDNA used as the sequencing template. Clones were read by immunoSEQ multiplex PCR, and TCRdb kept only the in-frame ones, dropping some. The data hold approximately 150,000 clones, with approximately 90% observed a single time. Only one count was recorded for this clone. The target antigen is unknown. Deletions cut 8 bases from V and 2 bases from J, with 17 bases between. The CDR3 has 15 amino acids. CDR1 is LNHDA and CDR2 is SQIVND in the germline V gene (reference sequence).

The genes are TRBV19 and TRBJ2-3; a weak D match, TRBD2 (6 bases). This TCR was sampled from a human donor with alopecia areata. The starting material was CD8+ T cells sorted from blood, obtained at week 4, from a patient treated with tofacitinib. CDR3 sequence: CASSHAGRLTDTQYF. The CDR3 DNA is TGTGCCAGTTCTCACGCGGGACGACTCACAGATACGCAGTATTTT.